This T cell receptor beta chain originates from a study of blood T cells in healthy people across ages (dated by TCRdb to about 2015). For context, the study as a whole: In model experiments, roughly one uniquely barcoded TCR beta cDNA molecule per two T cells was captured by template switching. Age-related changes in TCR beta repertoire diversity were measured in the study by deep sequencing normalized with unique cDNA molecular identifiers. Four age groups were formed from the donors: young (average around 15 years), middle-aged (around 40), aged (roughly 56) and long-lived (roughly 81). Donors of different ages were randomly distributed across sequencing lanes to avoid experimental bias. Using the same blood draw, the study looked at two additional independent replicas of 1 million unique cDNA reads for two donors, one aged 18 to 30 and the other aged 80 or older. Broader findings and caveats from the paper: Estimates of total diversity from one million sequenced T cells were regarded as lower bounds and underestimates. Donor CMV infection status was unknown, potentially confounding age-related changes in expanded clonotypes. The long-lived group showed more naive CD4+ T cells, fewer expanded clones and increased TCR diversity than the aged group, suggesting age selection. Observed TCR beta diversity per million T cells fell roughly linearly with age, and a significant reduction was already apparent by age roughly 41. Conclusive comparison of naive and antigen-experienced compartments was prevented by the profiling of bulk unsorted PBMCs. Observed TCR beta diversity correlated strongly with the percentage of naive T cells measured by flow cytometry.

The germline V gene gives CDR1 as KGHDR and CDR2 as SFDVKD. The CDR3 starts with the cysteine, ends with the phenylalanine, and has 13 residues. The only DNA kept is the CDR3, 39 bases in frame from the first base. Trimming at the junction amounts to 3 bases on V and 14 bases on J, and the germline ends lie 17 bases apart. Donors were 39 systemically healthy Caucasian individuals from Russia aged roughly 6 to 95 years. Each donor gave around 9.9 milliliters of peripheral blood, collected into EDTA-treated Vacutainer tubes. Ficoll-Paque density-gradient centrifugation was used to isolate PBMCs, with at least 6 million obtained per sample. Trizol reagent was used to extract total RNA from the PBMCs, yielding at least 6 micrograms per sample. For every donor, an aliquot of PBMCs went through flow cytometry to measure the percentages of naive CD45RAhigh/CD27high T cells. Note on this clonotype: Its binding antigen is unknown. Per-nucleotide qualities are absent, and no much larger clonotype sits a single base away.

Libraries were made using 5' RACE. A second PCR of about 6 to 11 cycles was performed with a sample-barcoded 5' primer and a J-beta primer mix. Each TCR beta cDNA molecule received a unique molecular identifier from a template-switch 5' adaptor carrying 12 random nucleotides. Each sample yielded at least 2.5 million CDR3-containing paired-end reads. All of the RNA was converted into first-strand cDNA using the Mint cDNA synthesis kit, with a TRBC-specific oligonucleotide serving as the primer. Following uracil-DNA glycosylase treatment, all cDNA underwent a first 18-cycle PCR with the universal primers M1SS and BC2_uni_R. The original methods were these. Normalization of each sample was performed by random selection of 1 million high-quality reads, each carrying a distinct molecular identifier. Instead of being binned into consensus sequences, reads with shared molecular identifiers were discarded. MiTCR, set to a Q25 quality threshold and the strictest error-elimination algorithm, was used for CDR3 identification, clonotype clustering and error correction. A nonparametric unseen species model with Euler transformation was used to estimate lower-bound total TCR beta diversity. Through fastp at Q25 and MiXCR, TCRdb rebuilt clones from the public reads, retaining in-frame beta chains. Identical CDR3 proteins give one entry, which carries the most common genes and DNA. The authors' filters were not applied to this entry. A total of 1.5 million to 2 million distinct CDR3 sequences appear in this sample, 30% to 40% of them only once. The top ten clones comprise 20% to 25% of the sample.

The clonotype was recovered from a human donor in good health. Sequencing input: blood. Here the chain combines TRBV24-1 and TRBJ2-3, and possibly TRBD1, on 6 matching bases. The encoded CDR3 is CATSDTVQGRPYF. The DNA sequence reads TGTGCCACCAGTGATACTGTACAGGGTCGGCCGTATTTT.